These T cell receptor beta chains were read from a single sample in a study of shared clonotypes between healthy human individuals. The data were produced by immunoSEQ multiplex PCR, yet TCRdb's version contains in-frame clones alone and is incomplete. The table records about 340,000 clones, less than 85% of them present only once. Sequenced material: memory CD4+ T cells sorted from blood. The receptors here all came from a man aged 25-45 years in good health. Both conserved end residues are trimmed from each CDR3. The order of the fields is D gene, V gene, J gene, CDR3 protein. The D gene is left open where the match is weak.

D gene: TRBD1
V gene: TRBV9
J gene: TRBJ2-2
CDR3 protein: ASSLRQGSITTGELF

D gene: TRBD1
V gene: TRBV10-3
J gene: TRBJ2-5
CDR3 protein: AISETGTGTQETQY

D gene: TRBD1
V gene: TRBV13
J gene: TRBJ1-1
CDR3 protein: ASSPGGTGRGGTEAF

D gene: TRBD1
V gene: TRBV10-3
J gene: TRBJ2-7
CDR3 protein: AISEPTGVGEQY

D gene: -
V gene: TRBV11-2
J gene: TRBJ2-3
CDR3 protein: ASSDWADTQY

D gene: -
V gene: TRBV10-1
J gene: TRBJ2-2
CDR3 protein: ASSTGTGELF

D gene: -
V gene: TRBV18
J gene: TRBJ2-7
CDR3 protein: ASSPLPRVALEQY

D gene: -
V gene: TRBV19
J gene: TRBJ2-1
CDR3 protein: ASSPGRTISNEQF

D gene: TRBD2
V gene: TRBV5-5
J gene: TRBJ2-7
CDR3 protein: ASSQTSGRASRIWEQY

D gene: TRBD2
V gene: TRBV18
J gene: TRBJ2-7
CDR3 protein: ASSPPSGGRGEQY

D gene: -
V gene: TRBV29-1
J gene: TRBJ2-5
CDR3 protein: STSGRSGTQY

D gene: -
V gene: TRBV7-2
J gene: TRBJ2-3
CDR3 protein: ASSDWGDTQY

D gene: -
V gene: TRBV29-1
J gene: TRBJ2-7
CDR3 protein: SVVVGSVGQY

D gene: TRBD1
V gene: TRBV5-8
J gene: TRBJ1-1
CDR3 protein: ASSEDRAAEAF

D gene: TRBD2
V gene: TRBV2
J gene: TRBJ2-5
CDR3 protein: ASRALAGQETQY

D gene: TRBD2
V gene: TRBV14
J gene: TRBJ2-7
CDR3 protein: ASSPGSGRRPYEQY

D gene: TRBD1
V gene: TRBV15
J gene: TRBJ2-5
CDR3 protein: ATSRDPPDRGLRETQY

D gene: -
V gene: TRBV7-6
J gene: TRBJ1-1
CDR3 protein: ASSQLAGPSGEAF

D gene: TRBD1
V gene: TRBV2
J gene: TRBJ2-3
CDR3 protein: AGSEGKAGTGGSDTQY

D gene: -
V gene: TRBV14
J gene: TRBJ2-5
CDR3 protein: ASSPRGPQETQY

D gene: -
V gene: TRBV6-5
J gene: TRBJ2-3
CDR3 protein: ASSYSWGDLDTQY

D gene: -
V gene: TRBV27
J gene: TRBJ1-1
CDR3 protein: ASKVQLQNTEAF

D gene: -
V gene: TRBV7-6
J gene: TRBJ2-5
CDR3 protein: ASSLVIGSEETQY

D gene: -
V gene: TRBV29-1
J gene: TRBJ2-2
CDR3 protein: SGQGSGELF

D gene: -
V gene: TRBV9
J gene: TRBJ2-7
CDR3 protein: ASSVGGDPYYEQY

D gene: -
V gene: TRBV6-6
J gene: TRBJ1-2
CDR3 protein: ASTKGREGYT

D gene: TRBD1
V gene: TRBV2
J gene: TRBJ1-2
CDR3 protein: ASSSQGVSYGYT

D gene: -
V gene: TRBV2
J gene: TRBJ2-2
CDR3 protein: ASREQRGGELF